The present entry profiles one T cell receptor beta chain with its context. The ends lost 5 bases at V and 1 base at J; junction bases unmatched: 4. The CDR3 consists of 14 residues. CDR1 is SGHAT and CDR2 is FQNNGV in the germline V gene. These data come from a study of beta chain features in type 1 diabetes. Of the isolated RNA, all was reverse transcribed, and so the sequenced material was expressed TCRB transcripts. TCRdb keeps only in-frame clones here, not all; method: immunoSEQ multiplex PCR. The sample has 330,000 or so clones; about 20% are singletons. The sequence derives from a woman aged 18-29 years in good health. Sequencing input: naive CD4+ T cells from blood. This chain joins TRBV11-2 and TRBJ1-1; TRBD1 matches 7 bases. The CDR3 loop is CASSDRAGNTEAFF. For the CDR3, the DNA is TGTGCCAGCAGCGACAGGGCCGGGAACACTGAAGCTTTCTTT.